The clone carrying this T cell receptor beta chain was counted only a few times. What it recognizes is unknown. From the reads, TCRdb called clonotypes with MiXCR, one entry per CDR3 protein. The sample holds roughly 700,000 distinct CDR3 sequences, roughly 30% seen once. This specimen belongs to a study of T cell repertoires in cytomegalovirus infection. Overall study findings and caveats: Ex vivo responses were dominated by HLA-C-restricted CMV-specific TCR beta clonotypes.

Trimming removed 4 bases from V and 2 bases from J, with 16 bases in between. Per germline, CDR1 SGHVS and CDR2 FNYEAQ. The CDR3 spans 16 residues. This sample comprised cultured PBMCs, obtained from culture after CMV antigen stimulation. This sequence was found in a human donor in good health (CMV status not recorded). Some clones in this sample may be carry-over from other donors' samples. V gene TRBV7-6 combines with J gene TRBJ2-3; no clear D gene. CDR3 loop: CASSSNNYTFTDTQYF. The CDR3 DNA is TGTGCCAGCAGCTCAAATAACTACACCTTCACAGATACGCAGTATTTT.